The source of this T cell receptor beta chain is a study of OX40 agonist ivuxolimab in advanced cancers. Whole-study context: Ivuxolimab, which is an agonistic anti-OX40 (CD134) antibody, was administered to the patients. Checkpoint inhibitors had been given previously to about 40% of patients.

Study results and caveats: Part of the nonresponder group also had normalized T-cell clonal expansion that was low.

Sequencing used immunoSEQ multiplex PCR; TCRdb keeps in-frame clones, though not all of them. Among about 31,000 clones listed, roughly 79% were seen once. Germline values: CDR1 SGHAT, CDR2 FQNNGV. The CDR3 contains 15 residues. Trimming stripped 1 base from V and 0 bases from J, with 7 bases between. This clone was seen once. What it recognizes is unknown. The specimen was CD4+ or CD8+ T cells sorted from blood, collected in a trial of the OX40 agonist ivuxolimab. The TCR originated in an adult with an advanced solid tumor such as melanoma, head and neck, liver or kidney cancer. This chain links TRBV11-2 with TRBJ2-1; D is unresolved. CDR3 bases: TGTGCCAGCAGCTTAGTTGACCCCTCCTACAATGAGCAGTTCTTC. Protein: CASSLVDPSYNEQFF.